A selection of T cell receptor beta chains follows, all from one sample in a study of STAT3 mutations in large granular lymphocyte leukemia. The repertoire was sequenced with immunoSEQ multiplex PCR; TCRdb's copy has only in-frame clones and lacks some. The repertoire holds 1,500 or so clones, with just under 60% as singletons. The sample was peripheral blood mononuclear cells. Source of these receptors: a woman between 70 and 85 years old with T-cell large granular lymphocyte leukemia. Some clones in this sample may be carry-over from other donors' samples. Each CDR3 is given with its conserved first and last residue. D genes are given only for firm matches. Expanded clones are given a class, and other clones once, few, many or no size at all.

TRBJ1-5	14	TRBV14	NA	TRBD1	CASSQTGIRQPQHF	TGTGCCAGCAGCCAGACAGGGATCCGGCAGCCCCAGCATTTT
TRBJ1-2	13	TRBV7-9	NA	NA	CASSLQGMSGYTF	TGTGCCAGCAGCTTGCAGGGGATGAGTGGCTACACCTTC
TRBJ2-7	11	TRBV7-2	NA	NA	CASSSTYEQYF	TGTGCCAGCAGCTCCACCTACGAGCAGTACTTC
TRBJ2-7	15	TRBV5-4	few	TRBD2	CASSLRLAGAVEQYF	TGTGCCAGCAGCCTCCGACTAGCGGGAGCGGTAGAGCAGTACTTC
TRBJ1-2	14	TRBV5-6	NA	NA	CASSPAGRNYGYTF	TGTGCCAGCAGCCCCGCGGGACGGAACTATGGCTACACCTTC
TRBJ1-2	11	TRBV6-1	NA	NA	CASIDFYGYTF	TGTGCCAGCATCGATTTCTATGGCTACACCTTC
TRBJ2-5	14	TRBV18	NA	NA	CASSPPPVRETQYF	TGTGCCAGCTCACCACCACCAGTCCGCGAGACCCAGTACTTC
TRBJ1-4	14	TRBV5-1	NA	NA	CASSLTATNEKLFF	TGCGCCAGCAGCTTAACGGCAACTAATGAAAAACTGTTTTTT
TRBJ1-2	11	TRBV5-4	NA	NA	CASSSHYGYTF	TGTGCCAGCAGCTCGCACTATGGCTACACCTTC
TRBJ1-2	14	TRBV18	NA	NA	CASSPLSDNYGYTF	TGTGCCAGCTCACCACTGTCAGACAACTATGGCTACACCTTC
TRBJ1-5	19	TRBV30	NA	NA	CAWAGGLHTGRYSNQPQHF	TGTGCCTGGGCAGGAGGCCTACATACCGGGAGATATAGCAATCAGCCCCAGCATTTT
TRBJ2-7	15	TRBV5-1	once	TRBD2	CASSGGLAGTYEQYF	TGCGCCAGCAGCGGGGGACTAGCGGGAACCTACGAGCAGTACTTC